A selection of T cell receptor beta chains follows, all from one sample in a study of blood T cell repertoires in COVID-19. The assay was immunoSEQ multiplex PCR, and TCRdb's table has in-frame clones only and misses some. Of under 100,000 clones detected, around 81% appear once; the ten largest clones hold approximately 12%. The sequenced material came from peripheral blood. These receptors originate from a woman between 65 and 79 years old with active or convalescent COVID-19. The CDR3 runs from the conserved cysteine through the conserved F or W.

TRBV12-3/TRBV12-4	TRBJ1-1	CASRGSWNTEAFF
TRBV7-2	TRBJ2-1	CASSLGNSGQGRNEQFF
TRBV3-1/TRBV3-2	TRBJ2-2	CASSQLASGELFF
TRBV27	TRBJ2-7	CASSFGGNRLTYEQYF
TRBV18	TRBJ2-7	CASSPRGDSYEQYF
TRBV3-1/TRBV3-2	TRBJ1-1	CASSQLGTGANTEAFF
TRBV4-1	TRBJ2-3	CASSLLIAGASTDTQYF
TRBV5-1	TRBJ2-7	CASSLGTSEGAGEQYF
TRBV12-5	TRBJ2-3	CASGLGTGGTNTDTQYF
TRBV18	TRBJ2-7	CASSRTTYEQYF
TRBV24-1	TRBJ2-7	CATSASPGTGGSFYEQYF
TRBV25-1	TRBJ1-5	CASSETGLQPQHF
TRBV19	TRBJ2-2	CASRQFTGELFF
TRBV4-2	TRBJ1-2	CASSQEGGTGVLYYGYTF
TRBV28	TRBJ1-5	CASRDRDFANSNQPQHF
TRBV9	TRBJ1-2	CASSADRGGGYTF
TRBV2	TRBJ1-6	CASSVWGTRDTHNSPLHF
TRBV4-1	TRBJ1-1	CASSQATGATEAFF
TRBV4-3	TRBJ2-2	CASSQTSSGGTGELFF
TRBV7-9	TRBJ2-7	CASSLSPGYSYEQYF
TRBV11-2	TRBJ1-6	CASSLPNSPLHF
TRBV18	TRBJ2-5	CASSPPSGGVQETQYF
TRBV25-1	TRBJ2-5	CASSIPGVGETQYF
TRBV6-5	TRBJ1-6	CASRTGPRSPLHF
TRBV19	TRBJ2-5	CASSIGGGDRRKTQYF
TRBV6-2/TRBV6-3	TRBJ1-1	CASSRTGLEAFF
TRBV6-1	TRBJ1-6	CASSETGNSSPLHF
TRBV6-5	TRBJ2-1	CASSRGLFNEQFF
TRBV2	TRBJ1-6	CASSSGQRGSPLHF
TRBV2	TRBJ1-6	CASKQTGFNSPLHF
TRBV10-3	TRBJ1-6	CAISDREGNSPLHF